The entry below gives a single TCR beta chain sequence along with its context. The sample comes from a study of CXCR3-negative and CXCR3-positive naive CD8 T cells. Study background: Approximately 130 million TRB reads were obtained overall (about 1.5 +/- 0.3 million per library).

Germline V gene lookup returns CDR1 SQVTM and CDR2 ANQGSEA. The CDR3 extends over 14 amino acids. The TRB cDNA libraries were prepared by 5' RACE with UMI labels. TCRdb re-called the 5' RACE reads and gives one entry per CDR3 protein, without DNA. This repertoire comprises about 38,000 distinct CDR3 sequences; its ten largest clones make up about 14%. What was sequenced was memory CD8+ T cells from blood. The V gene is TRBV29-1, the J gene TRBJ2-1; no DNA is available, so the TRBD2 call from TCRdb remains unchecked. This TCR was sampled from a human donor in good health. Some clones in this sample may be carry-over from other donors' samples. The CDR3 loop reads CSVEQREDYNEQFF.